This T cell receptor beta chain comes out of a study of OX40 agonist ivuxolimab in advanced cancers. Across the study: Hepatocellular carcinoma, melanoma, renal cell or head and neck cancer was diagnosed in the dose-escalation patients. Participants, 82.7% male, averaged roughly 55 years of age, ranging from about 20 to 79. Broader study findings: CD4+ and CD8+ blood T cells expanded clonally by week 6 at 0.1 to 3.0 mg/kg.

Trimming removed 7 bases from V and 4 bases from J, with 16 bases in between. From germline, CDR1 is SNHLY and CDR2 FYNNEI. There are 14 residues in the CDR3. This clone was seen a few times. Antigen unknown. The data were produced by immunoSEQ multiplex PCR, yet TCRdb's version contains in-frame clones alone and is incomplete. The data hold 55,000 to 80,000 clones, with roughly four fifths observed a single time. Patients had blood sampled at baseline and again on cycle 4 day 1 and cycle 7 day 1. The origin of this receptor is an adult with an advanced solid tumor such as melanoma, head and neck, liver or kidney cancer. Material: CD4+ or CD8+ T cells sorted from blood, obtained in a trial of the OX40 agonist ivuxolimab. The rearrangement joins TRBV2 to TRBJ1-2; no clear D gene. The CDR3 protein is CASTLGPGGYGYTF. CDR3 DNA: TGTGCCAGCACCCTAGGGCCGGGCGGCTATGGCTACACCTTC.